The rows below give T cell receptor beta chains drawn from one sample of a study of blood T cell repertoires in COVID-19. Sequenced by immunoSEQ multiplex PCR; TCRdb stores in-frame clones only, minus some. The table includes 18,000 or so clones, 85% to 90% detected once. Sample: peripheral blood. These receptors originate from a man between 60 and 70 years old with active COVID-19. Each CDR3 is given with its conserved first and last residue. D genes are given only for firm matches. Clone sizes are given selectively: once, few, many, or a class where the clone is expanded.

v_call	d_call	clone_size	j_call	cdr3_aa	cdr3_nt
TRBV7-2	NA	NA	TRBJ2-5	CASSQSSPTQYF	TGTGCCAGCAGCCAATCAAGCCCGACCCAGTACTTC
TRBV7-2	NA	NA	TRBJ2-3	CASSLARRAGANTQYF	TGTGCCAGCAGCTTAGCGAGGCGAGCAGGGGCGAATACGCAGTATTTT
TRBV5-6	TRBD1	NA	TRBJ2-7	CASSWTGGEQYF	TGTGCCAGCAGCTGGACAGGGGGCGAGCAGTACTTC
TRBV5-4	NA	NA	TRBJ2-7	CASSFRSYTSSYEQYF	TGTGCCAGCAGCTTCCGATCTTACACTAGCTCCTACGAGCAGTACTTC
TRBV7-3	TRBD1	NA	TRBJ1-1	CASSLIDRGKSEAFF	TGTGCCAGCAGCTTAATAGACAGGGGGAAATCTGAAGCTTTCTTT
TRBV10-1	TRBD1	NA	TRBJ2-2	CASSRDRGWTGELFF	TGCGCCAGCAGTCGGGACAGGGGATGGACCGGGGAGCTGTTTTTT
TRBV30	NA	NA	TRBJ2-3	CAFSSLTDTQYF	TGTGCCTTTTCCTCCCTCACAGATACGCAGTATTTT
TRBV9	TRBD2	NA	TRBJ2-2	CASERGSNTGELFF	TGTGCCAGCGAGCGGGGGTCGAACACCGGGGAGCTGTTTTTT
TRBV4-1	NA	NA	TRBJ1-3	CASSLEPVSAGNTIYF	TGCGCCAGCAGCCTCGAACCGGTTTCCGCTGGAAACACCATATATTTT
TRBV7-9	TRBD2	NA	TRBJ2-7	CASSLALAGGYEQYF	TGTGCCAGCAGCTTAGCGCTAGCGGGGGGTTACGAGCAGTACTTC
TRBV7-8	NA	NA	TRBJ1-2	CASSFKGGRVANYGYTF	TGTGCCAGCAGCTTTAAGGGGGGGAGGGTAGCTAACTATGGCTACACCTTC
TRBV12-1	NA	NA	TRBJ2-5	CASSSRLQGAETQYF	TGTGCCAGCAGCTCCCGACTACAGGGGGCAGAGACCCAGTACTTC
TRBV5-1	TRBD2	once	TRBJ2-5	CASSPPGLAGGFSTIETQYF	TGCGCCAGCAGCCCCCCGGGGCTAGCGGGAGGCTTTTCGACCATAGAGACCCAGTACTTC
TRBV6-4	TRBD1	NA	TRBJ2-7	CASSAGTGNYEQYF	TGTGCCAGCAGTGCCGGGACAGGCAACTACGAGCAGTACTTC
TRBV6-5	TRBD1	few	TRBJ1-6	CASRGQGNSPLHF	TGTGCCAGCAGGGGACAGGGAAATTCACCCCTCCACTTT
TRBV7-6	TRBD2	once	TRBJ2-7	CASSRRVSGDPYEQYF	TGTGCCAGCAGTAGGAGGGTTAGCGGGGACCCCTACGAGCAGTACTTC
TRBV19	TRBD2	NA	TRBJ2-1	CASSIRGRARLEQFF	TGTGCCAGTAGTATACGAGGGAGGGCAAGACTTGAGCAGTTCTTC
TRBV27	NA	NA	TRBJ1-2	CASSFSGDIGYTF	TGTGCCAGCAGTTTTTCGGGGGATATCGGCTACACCTTC
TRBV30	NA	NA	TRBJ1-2	CAWIKLRDKDYTF	TGTGCCTGGATTAAGCTTAGGGACAAGGACTACACCTTC
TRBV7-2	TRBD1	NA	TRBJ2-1	CASSLTGQAYNEQFF	TGTGCCAGCAGCTTAACGGGACAGGCCTACAATGAGCAGTTCTTC
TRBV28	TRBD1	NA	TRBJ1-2	CASTPTGHSYGYTF	TGTGCCAGCACCCCGACAGGGCATTCATATGGCTACACCTTC
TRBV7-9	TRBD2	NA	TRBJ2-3	CASSFSGSADTQYF	TGTGCCAGCAGCTTTAGCGGGAGTGCAGATACGCAGTATTTT
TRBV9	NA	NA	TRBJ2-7	CASSVNTNYEQYF	TGTGCCAGCAGCGTAAACACTAACTACGAGCAGTACTTC
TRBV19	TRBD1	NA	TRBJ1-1	CASRPTGENTEAFF	TGTGCCAGTCGCCCCACAGGGGAGAACACTGAAGCTTTCTTT
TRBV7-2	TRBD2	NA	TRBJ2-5	CASSLLRGGYQETQYF	TGTGCCAGCAGCTTACTCCGGGGGGGGTACCAAGAGACCCAGTACTTC
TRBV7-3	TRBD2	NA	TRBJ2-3	CASSKLAGGSTDTQYF	TGTGCCAGCAGCAAGTTAGCGGGGGGAAGCACAGATACGCAGTATTTT
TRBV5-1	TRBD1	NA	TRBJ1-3	CASSWGDRGTGTTIYF	TGCGCCAGCAGCTGGGGGGACAGGGGGACCGGAACCACCATATATTTT
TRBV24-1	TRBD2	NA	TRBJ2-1	CATSDSSTSGSSYNEQFF	TGTGCCACCAGTGATTCGTCGACTAGCGGGAGCTCCTACAATGAGCAGTTCTTC
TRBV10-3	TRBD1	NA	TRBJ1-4	CAIRTDRGRNEKLFF	TGTGCCATCAGGACCGACAGGGGCCGGAATGAAAAACTGTTTTTT
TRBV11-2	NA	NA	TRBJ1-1	CASSFTGTEAFF	TGTGCCAGCAGCTTTACGGGCACTGAAGCTTTCTTT
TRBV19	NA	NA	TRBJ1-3	CASSIRGPRSGNTIYF	TGTGCCAGTAGTATAAGAGGGCCCCGCTCTGGAAACACCATATATTTT
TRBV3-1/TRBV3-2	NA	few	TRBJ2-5	CASRDSQETQYF	TGTGCCAGCAGAGACAGCCAAGAGACCCAGTACTTC
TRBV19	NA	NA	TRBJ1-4	CASSIAAGRSFPATNEKLFF	TGTGCCAGTAGTATAGCAGCGGGACGATCGTTTCCCGCAACTAATGAAAAACTGTTTTTT
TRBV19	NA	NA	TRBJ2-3	CASSINQGSTDTQYF	TGTGCCAGTAGTATCAATCAGGGGTCCACAGATACGCAGTATTTT
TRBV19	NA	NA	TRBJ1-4	CASSSTGTNEKLFF	TGTGCCAGTAGTTCAACAGGGACTAATGAAAAACTGTTTTTT
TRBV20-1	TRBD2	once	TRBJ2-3	CSASPAGTDTQYF	TGCAGTGCTAGTCCAGCGGGAACAGATACGCAGTATTTT
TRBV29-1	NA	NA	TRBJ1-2	CSVGRREIGYTF	TGCAGCGTTGGTCGCCGAGAGATAGGCTACACCTTC
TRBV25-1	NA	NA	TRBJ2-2	CASSEMTAHTTGELFF	TGTGCCAGCAGTGAGATGACAGCTCACACCACCGGGGAGCTGTTTTTT
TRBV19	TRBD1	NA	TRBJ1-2	CASSPGTVYGYTF	TGTGCCAGTAGTCCCGGGACAGTATATGGCTACACCTTC
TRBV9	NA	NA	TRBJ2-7	CASSPIQDSYYEQYF	TGTGCCAGCAGCCCTATCCAAGACAGCTACTACGAGCAGTACTTC
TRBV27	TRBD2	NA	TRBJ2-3	CASRLAGTDTQYF	TGTGCCAGCAGACTAGCGGGGACAGATACGCAGTATTTT
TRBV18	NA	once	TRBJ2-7	CASSPRDYYEQYF	TGTGCCAGCTCACCGAGAGACTACTACGAGCAGTACTTC
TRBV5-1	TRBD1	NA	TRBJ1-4	CASSLDGTGFAEKLFF	TGCGCCAGCAGCTTGGACGGGACAGGGTTTGCTGAAAAACTGTTTTTT